Listed here are 20 T cell receptor beta chains from one sample, sequenced in a study of T-cell reconstitution after alpha-beta-depleted transplantation in children. Researchers prepared the TCRbeta library using unique molecular identifiers, the study reports. Using its own MiXCR run on the PCR reads, TCRdb lists one record per CDR3 protein. The sample consists of 750,000 to 950,000 distinct CDR3 sequences, 15% to 20% of them appearing once. Here the sequenced sample was PBMCs, mostly from graft donor cells, taken 360 days after TCRalphabeta/CD19-depleted stem cell transplant. These receptors all stem from a male patient under 18 who had a stem cell transplant for acute lymphoblastic leukemia, so the T cells may come from the graft donor.

This clonotype was recorded once. The chain combines TRBV5-5 with TRBJ2-1, with D unresolved. The V end lost 4 bases, the J end lost 5 bases, and 22 bases lay between the germline ends. Looked up from germline, CDR1 is SGHKS and CDR2 is YYEKEE (reference sequence). The CDR3 spans 17 residues. The CDR3 sequence: CASSHRVSIAANNEQFF. CDR3 DNA sequence: TGTGCCAGCAGCCACCGGGTCTCGATCGCCGCCAACAATGAGCAGTTCTTC.

This clonotype was picked up a small number of times. The chain couples TRBV4-1 to TRBJ2-2, with TRBD2 matching 15 bases. CDR3 length equals 17 residues. Losses at the gene ends were 5 bases for V and 3 bases for J; bases not matched to a gene: 4. Per germline, CDR1 MGHRA and CDR2 YSYEKL. In DNA form, the CDR3 reads TGCGCCAGCAGCTCAGGACTAGCGGGAGGGCACACCGGGGAGCTGTTTTTT. Amino acids: CASSSGLAGGHTGELFF.

V and J are TRBV29-1 and TRBJ1-5; the match to TRBD1 covers 10 bases. Germline V gives CDR1 SQVTM, CDR2 ANQGSEA. The CDR3 consists of 12 residues. The V segment lost 6 bases and the J segment 7 bases; nucleotides outside the gene matches: 3. The CDR3 loop is CSVRQGAQPQHF. CDR3 coding DNA: TGCAGCGTCCGACAGGGGGCCCAGCCCCAGCATTTT.

This clonotype was picked up a small number of times. This rearrangement joins TRBV12-3 or TRBV12-4 to TRBJ1-2; TRBD1 aligns across 11 bases. The CDR3 has 16 residues. Trimming at V came to 4 bases and at J to 3 bases, leaving 7 bases not matched to a gene. DNA for the CDR3: TGTGCCAGCAGTTACTCAAGGACAGGGGGCGACTATGGCTACACCTTC. This encodes CASSYSRTGGDYGYTF.

This clonotype was counted ten times or more. The gene calls are TRBV5-1 and TRBJ2-3; D not certain. Germline V gene lookup returns CDR1 SGHRS and CDR2 YFSETQ. V lost 0 bases and J 2 bases, leaving 7 bases between the germline ends. There are 14 residues in the CDR3. CDR3 region: CASSLDLFTDTQYF. CDR3 nucleotide sequence: TGCGCCAGCAGCTTGGATTTGTTCACAGATACGCAGTATTTT.

This chain joins TRBV12-3 or TRBV12-4 and TRBJ2-7; D is tentatively TRBD1 or TRBD2 (5 bases each). Deletions cut 4 bases from V and 0 bases from J, with 16 bases between. There are 16 residues in the CDR3. The DNA of the CDR3 is TGTGCCAGCAGTTCTACGGGGCGAGGTCACTCCTACGAGCAGTACTTC. Protein sequence: CASSSTGRGHSYEQYF.

This clonotype has at least ten counts. The genes are TRBV5-1 and TRBJ2-1; D might be TRBD1 (5 bases). Germline CDR1 reads SGHRS; CDR2 reads YFSETQ. The CDR3 loop spans 15 amino acids. V was clipped by 0 bases and J by 1 base, with 8 bases between them. CDR3 region: CASSLGRVSYNEQFF. Written as DNA, the CDR3 is TGCGCCAGCAGCTTGGGCAGGGTTTCCTACAATGAGCAGTTCTTC.

V is TRBV18 and J is TRBJ2-7, with 12 bases lining up with TRBD2. The trim removed 3 bases at V and 2 bases at J, leaving 5 bases unmatched. Germline CDR1 reads KGHSH; CDR2 reads LQKENI. The CDR3 has 16 residues. The CDR3, as DNA: TGTGCCAGCTCACCCAGAAGACTAGCGGGAGCCTACGAGCAGTACTTC. Translation gives CASSPRRLAGAYEQYF. Full variable domain (remainder filled in from reference TRBV18 and TRBJ2-7): NAGVMQNPRHLVRRRGQEARLRCSPMKGHSHVYWYRQLPEEGLKFMVYLQKENIIDESGMPKERFSAEFPKEGPSILRIQQVVRGDSAAYFCASSPRRLAGAYEQYFGPGTRLTVT.

This clonotype was observed a few times. The chain couples TRBV10-2 to TRBJ2-1; weak D call: TRBD2 (5 bases). V was cut by 3 bases and J by 12 bases, with 18 bases left in between. Per germline, CDR1 WSHSY and CDR2 SAAADI. The CDR3 length is 14 residues. DNA of the CDR3: TGCGCCAGCAGTGAACTGCTAGCCCCTGGTGTGCAGTTCTTC. It specifies CASSELLAPGVQFF.

This clonotype was found a few times. As DNA, the CDR3 is TGCGCCAGCAGCTTTGACAGGGCAGGATACTCCTATGGCTACACCTTC. It is translated as CASSFDRAGYSYGYTF. The gene calls are TRBV5-1 and TRBJ1-2; 7 nucleotides match TRBD1. The CDR3 has 16 residues. CDR1 SGHRS and CDR2 YFSETQ come from the germline V gene. Trimming cost V 2 bases and J 4 bases; bases outside gene matches: 11.

At least ten counts were recorded for this clonotype. This sequence joins TRBV4-1 and TRBJ2-2; the match to TRBD2 covers 12 bases. CDR3 length: 20 residues. Germline CDR1 reads MGHRA; CDR2 reads YSYEKL. Unmatched junction bases numbered 13, after V lost 1 base and J lost 4 bases. This CDR3 is CASSQVGVWLAGGSTGELFF. The CDR3 bases are TGCGCCAGCAGCCAAGTTGGAGTGTGGCTAGCGGGAGGGAGCACCGGGGAGCTGTTTTTT.

Ten or more counts support this clonotype. The chain recombines TRBV5-1 with TRBJ1-4, with TRBD1 matching 7 bases. The CDR3 is 16 residues long. V lost 3 bases, J lost 5 bases, and 10 bases stayed unmatched. The germline CDR1 and CDR2 sequences are SGHRS and YFSETQ. This CDR3 reads CASSSNPGQINEKLFF. The CDR3 DNA is TGCGCCAGCAGCTCGAATCCGGGACAGATAAATGAAAAACTGTTTTTT. Full variable domain (remainder filled in from reference TRBV5-1 and TRBJ1-4): KAGVTQTPRYLIKTRGQQVTLSCSPISGHRSVSWYQQTPGQGLQFLFEYFSETQRNKGNFPGRFSGRQFSNSRSEMNVSTLELGDSALYLCASSSNPGQINEKLFFGSGTQLSVL.

This clonotype was seen repeatedly, ten times or more. This chain connects TRBV15 to TRBJ1-4; the match to TRBD1 covers 11 bases. The CDR3 runs 16 residues. Germline V lookup: CDR1 LNHNV, CDR2 YYDKDF (reference sequence). Unmatched junction bases numbered 7, after V lost 3 bases and J lost 7 bases. CDR3 amino acids: CATSRDRGQWGEKLFF. The CDR3 nucleotides read TGTGCCACCAGCAGGGACAGGGGGCAGTGGGGTGAAAAACTGTTTTTT.

This clonotype was detected only a few times. The chain combines TRBV10-1 with TRBJ2-6, with D maybe TRBD1 (6 bases). The CDR3 has 17 amino acids. Germline CDR1 reads WNHNN; CDR2 reads SYGVQD (reference sequence). Trimming took 11 bases from V and 4 from J, leaving 24 bases between them. The CDR3 protein is CAGRNRVLLPGANVLTF. The CDR3 DNA is TGCGCCGGACGGAACAGGGTTTTACTTCCCGGGGCCAACGTCCTGACTTTC.

This clonotype came up a few times. The chain uses TRBV12-3 or TRBV12-4 and TRBJ2-4, with a tentative D call TRBD2 (6 bases). The CDR3 consists of 11 residues. Deletions cut 4 bases from V and 14 bases from J, with 12 bases between. The chain's CDR3 is CASSSGLSEYF. CDR3 DNA: TGTGCCAGCAGTTCCGGACTAAGCGAGTACTTC.

The table lists this clonotype with many counts. The chain uses TRBV4-2 and TRBJ2-7, with 10 bases identical to TRBD2. Trimming removed 0 bases from V and 3 bases from J; junction bases left unmatched: 5. Looked up from germline, CDR1 is LGHNA and CDR2 is YNFKEQ. This CDR3 is built from 16 residues. Here the CDR3 DNA reads TGTGCCAGCAGCCAAGACAGCGGGAGGGCCATCTACGAGCAGTACTTC. Translation gives CASSQDSGRAIYEQYF.

This chain uses TRBV29-1 with TRBJ1-5; D remains ambiguous. Germline V CDR1 and CDR2: SQVTM, ANQGSEA. Between the trimmed V and J ends, which lost 6 bases and 3 bases, there was a span of 12 bases. The CDR3 consists of 13 residues. The CDR3 protein is CSVEDGYNQPQHF. CDR3 DNA: TGCAGCGTAGAGGACGGTTACAATCAGCCCCAGCATTTT.

The V and J genes are TRBV18 and TRBJ2-5; D gene ambiguous. V was pared by 3 bases and J by 1 base, with 9 bases between. Germline lookup yields CDR1 KGHSH and CDR2 LQKENI. The CDR3 length is 14 residues. In nucleotides, the CDR3 is TGTGCCAGCTCACCGCCTCTGGGCCAAGAGACCCAGTACTTC. Residues: CASSPPLGQETQYF.

In this sample, this clonotype turned up a few times. The chain carries TRBV3-1 and TRBJ1-2; D is possibly TRBD1 (5 bases). The CDR3 spans 14 residues. V lost 1 base to trimming and J lost 5 bases, with 11 bases between them. The germline V gene encodes CDR1 LGHDT and CDR2 YNNKEL (reference sequence). The CDR3, as DNA: TGTGCCAGCAGCCAAGGAGGGGTTGGATATGGCTACACCTTC. It encodes CASSQGGVGYGYTF.

The chain employs TRBV5-1 and TRBJ2-3; 10 bases align to TRBD2. CDR1 and CDR2 (germline): SGHRS, YFSETQ. V shed 3 bases, J shed 1 base, and the junction held 11 bases outside the gene matches. The CDR3 is made up of 18 amino acids. CDR3 amino acids: CASSSPPRLAGGTDTQYF. For the CDR3, the DNA is TGCGCCAGCAGCTCCCCCCCCCGACTAGCGGGCGGCACAGATACGCAGTATTTT.